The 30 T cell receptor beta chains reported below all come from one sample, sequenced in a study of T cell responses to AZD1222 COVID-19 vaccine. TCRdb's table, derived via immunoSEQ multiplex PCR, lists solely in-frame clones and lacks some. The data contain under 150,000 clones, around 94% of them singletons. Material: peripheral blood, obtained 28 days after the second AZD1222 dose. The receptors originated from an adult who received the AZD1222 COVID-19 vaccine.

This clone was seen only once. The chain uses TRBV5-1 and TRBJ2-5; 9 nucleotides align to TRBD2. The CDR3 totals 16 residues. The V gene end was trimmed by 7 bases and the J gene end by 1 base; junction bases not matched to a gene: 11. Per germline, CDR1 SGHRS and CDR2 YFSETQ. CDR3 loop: CASGEGLAGSQETQYF. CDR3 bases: TGCGCCAGCGGAGAGGGGCTAGCGGGGTCCCAAGAGACCCAGTACTTC.

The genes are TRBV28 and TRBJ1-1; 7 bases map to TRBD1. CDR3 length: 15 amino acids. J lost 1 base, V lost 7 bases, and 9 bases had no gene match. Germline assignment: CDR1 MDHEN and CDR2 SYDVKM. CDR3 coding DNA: TGTGCCAGCAACAAAGGGGGCGCCGGGAACACTGAAGCTTTCTTT. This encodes CASNKGGAGNTEAFF. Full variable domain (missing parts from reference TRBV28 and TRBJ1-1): DVKVTQSSRYLVKRTGEKVFLECVQDMDHENMFWYRQDPGLGLRLIYFSYDVKMKEKGDIPEGYSVSREKKERFSLILESASTNQTSMYLCASNKGGAGNTEAFFGQGTRLTVV.

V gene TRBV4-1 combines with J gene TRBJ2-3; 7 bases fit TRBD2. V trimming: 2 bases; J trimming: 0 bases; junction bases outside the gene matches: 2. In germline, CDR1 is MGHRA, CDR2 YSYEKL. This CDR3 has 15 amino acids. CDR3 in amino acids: CASSQSGTSTDTQYF. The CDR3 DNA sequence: TGCGCCAGCAGCCAAAGCGGGACTAGCACAGATACGCAGTATTTT.

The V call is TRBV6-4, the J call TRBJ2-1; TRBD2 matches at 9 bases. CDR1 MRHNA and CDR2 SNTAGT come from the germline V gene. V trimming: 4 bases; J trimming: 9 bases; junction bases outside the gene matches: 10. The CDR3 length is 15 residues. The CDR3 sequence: CASSGWDSGRGEQFF. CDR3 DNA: TGTGCCAGCAGTGGGTGGGATAGCGGGAGAGGTGAGCAGTTCTTC.

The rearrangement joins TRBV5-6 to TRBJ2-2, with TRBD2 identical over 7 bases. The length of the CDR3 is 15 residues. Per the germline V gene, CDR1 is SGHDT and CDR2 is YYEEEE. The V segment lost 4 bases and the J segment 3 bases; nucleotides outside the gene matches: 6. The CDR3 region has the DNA TGTGCCAGCAGCCGCCGGGGGGTCTACACCGGGGAGCTGTTTTTT. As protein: CASSRRGVYTGELFF.

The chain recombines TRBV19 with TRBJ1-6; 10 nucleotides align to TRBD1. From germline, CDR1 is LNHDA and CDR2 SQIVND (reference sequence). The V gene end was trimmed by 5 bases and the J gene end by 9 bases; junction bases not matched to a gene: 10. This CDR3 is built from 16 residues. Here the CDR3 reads CASSPRDRGSGSPLHF. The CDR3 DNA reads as TGTGCCAGTAGTCCCCGGGACAGGGGTTCGGGTTCACCCCTCCACTTT.

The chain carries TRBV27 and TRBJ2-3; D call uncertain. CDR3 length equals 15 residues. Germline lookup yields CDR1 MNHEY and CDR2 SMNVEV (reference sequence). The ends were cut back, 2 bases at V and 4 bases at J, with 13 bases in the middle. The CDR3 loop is CASSLVNSRPDTQYF. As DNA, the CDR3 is TGTGCCAGCAGTTTAGTCAACTCAAGACCAGATACGCAGTATTTT.

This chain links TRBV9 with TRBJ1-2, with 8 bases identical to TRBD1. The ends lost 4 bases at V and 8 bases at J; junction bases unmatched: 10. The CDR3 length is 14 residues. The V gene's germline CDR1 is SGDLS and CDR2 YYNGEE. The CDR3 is CASSTGQGYQGYTF. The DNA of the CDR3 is TGTGCCAGCAGCACCGGACAGGGTTATCAGGGCTACACCTTC.

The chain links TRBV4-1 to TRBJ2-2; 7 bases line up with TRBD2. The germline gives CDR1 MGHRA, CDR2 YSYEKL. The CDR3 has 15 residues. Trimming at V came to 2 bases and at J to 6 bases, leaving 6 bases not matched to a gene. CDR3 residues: CASSQSRGVPGELFF. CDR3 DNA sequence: TGCGCCAGCAGCCAAAGTCGGGGGGTACCCGGGGAGCTGTTTTTT.

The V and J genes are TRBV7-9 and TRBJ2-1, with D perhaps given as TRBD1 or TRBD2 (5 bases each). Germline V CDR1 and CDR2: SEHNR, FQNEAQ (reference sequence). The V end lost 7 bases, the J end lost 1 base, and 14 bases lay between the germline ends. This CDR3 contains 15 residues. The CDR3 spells CASNGGGVSYNEQFF. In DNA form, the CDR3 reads TGTGCCAGCAACGGTGGGGGAGTATCCTACAATGAGCAGTTCTTC.

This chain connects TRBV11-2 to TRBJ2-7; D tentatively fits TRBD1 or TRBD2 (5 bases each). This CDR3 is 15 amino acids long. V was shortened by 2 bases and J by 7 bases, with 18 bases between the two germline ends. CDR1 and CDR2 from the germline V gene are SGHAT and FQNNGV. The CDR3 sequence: CASSLNGPGHTEQYV. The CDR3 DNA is TGTGCCAGCAGCTTAAATGGTCCGGGGCATACGGAGCAGTACGTC.

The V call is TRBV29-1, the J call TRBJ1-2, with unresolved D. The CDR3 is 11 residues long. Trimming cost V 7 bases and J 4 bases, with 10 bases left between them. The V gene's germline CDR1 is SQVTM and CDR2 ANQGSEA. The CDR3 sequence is CSALALYGYTF. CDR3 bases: TGCAGCGCCCTAGCCCTCTATGGCTACACCTTC.

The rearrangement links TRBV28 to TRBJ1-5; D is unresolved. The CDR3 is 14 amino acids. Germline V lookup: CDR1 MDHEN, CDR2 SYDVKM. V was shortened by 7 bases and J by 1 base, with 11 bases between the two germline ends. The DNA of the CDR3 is TGTGCCAGCACTCAAAGGCCGAGCAATCAGCCCCAGCATTTT. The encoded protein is CASTQRPSNQPQHF.

As DNA, the CDR3 is TGTGCCAGCAGCTTGGGGACAGGGGGTTCCTACACCTTC. It codes for CASSLGTGGSYTF. This chain connects TRBV5-8 to TRBJ1-2; 10 bases align to TRBD1. This CDR3 is built from 13 residues. In germline, CDR1 is SGHTS, CDR2 YDEGEE. Trimming took 0 bases from V and 10 from J; bases not matched to a gene: 3.

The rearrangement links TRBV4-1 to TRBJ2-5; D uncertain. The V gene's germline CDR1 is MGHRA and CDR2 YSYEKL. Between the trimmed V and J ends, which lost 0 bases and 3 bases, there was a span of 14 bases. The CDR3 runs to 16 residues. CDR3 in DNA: TGCGCCAGCAGCCAAGATGGTTTCAACTATAAAGAGACCCAGTACTTC. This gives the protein CASSQDGFNYKETQYF.

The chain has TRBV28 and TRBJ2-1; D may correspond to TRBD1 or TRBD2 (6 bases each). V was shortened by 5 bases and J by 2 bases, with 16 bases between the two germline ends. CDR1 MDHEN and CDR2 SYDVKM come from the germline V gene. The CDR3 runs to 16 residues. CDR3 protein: CASSPGKGGAYNEQFF. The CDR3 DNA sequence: TGTGCCAGCAGTCCGGGGAAGGGGGGAGCCTACAATGAGCAGTTCTTC. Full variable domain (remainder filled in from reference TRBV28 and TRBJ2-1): DVKVTQSSRYLVKRTGEKVFLECVQDMDHENMFWYRQDPGLGLRLIYFSYDVKMKEKGDIPEGYSVSREKKERFSLILESASTNQTSMYLCASSPGKGGAYNEQFFGPGTRLTVL.

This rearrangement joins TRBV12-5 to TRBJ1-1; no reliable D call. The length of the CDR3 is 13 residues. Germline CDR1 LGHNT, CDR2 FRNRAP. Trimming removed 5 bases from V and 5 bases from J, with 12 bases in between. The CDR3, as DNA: TGTGCTAGTGGTCTAGACTCCAAAACTGAAGCTTTCTTT. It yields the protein CASGLDSKTEAFF. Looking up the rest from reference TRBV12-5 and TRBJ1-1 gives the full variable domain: DARVTQTPRHKVTEMGQEVTMRCQPILGHNTVFWYRQTMMQGLELLAYFRNRAPLDDSGMPKDRFSAEMPDATLATLKIQPSEPRDSAVYFCASGLDSKTEAFFGQGTRLTVV.

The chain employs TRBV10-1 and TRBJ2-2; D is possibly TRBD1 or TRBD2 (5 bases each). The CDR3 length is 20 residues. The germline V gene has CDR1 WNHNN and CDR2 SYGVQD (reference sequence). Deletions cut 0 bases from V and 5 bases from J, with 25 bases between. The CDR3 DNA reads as TGCGCCAGCAGTGAGTCGAGTCCCAGGGTCGAGGGATTCATGACCGGGGAGCTGTTTTTT. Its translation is CASSESSPRVEGFMTGELFF.

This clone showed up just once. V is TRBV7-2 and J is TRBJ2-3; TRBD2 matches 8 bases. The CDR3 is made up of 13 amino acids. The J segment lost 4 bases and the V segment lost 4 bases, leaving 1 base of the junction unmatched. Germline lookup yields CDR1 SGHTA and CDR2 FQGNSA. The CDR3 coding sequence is TGTGCCAGCAGCTCGGGGGGGTCAGATACGCAGTATTTT. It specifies CASSSGGSDTQYF.

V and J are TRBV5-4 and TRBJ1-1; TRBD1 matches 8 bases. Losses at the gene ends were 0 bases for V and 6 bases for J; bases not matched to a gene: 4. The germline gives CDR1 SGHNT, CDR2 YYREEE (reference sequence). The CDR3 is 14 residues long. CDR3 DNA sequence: TGTGCCAGCAGCTTGGGGACAGGGATCGCTGAAGCTTTCTTT. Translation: CASSLGTGIAEAFF.

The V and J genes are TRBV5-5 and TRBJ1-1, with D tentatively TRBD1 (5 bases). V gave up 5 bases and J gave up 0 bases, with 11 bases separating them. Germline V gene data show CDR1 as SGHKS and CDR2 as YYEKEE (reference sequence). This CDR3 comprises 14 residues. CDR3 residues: CASSDGGMNTEAFF. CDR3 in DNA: TGTGCCAGCAGTGATGGGGGAATGAACACTGAAGCTTTCTTT.

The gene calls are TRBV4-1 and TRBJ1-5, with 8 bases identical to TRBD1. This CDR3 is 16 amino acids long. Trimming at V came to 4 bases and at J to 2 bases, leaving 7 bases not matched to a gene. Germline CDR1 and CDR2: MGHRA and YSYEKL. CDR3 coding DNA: TGCGCCAGCAGCCTATCGGACAGGGAGGGCAATCAGCCCCAGCATTTT. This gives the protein CASSLSDREGNQPQHF.

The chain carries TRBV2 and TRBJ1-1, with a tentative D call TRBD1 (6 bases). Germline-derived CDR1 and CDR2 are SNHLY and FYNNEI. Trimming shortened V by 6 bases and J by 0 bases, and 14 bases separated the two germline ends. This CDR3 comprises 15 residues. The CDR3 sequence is CASSPGGQMNTEAFF. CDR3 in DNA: TGTGCCAGCAGCCCCGGGGGACAAATGAACACTGAAGCTTTCTTT.

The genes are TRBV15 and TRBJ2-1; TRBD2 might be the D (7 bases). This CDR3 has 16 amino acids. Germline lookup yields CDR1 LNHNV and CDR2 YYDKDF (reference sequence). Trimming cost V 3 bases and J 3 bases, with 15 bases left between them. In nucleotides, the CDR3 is TGTGCCACCAGCAGGGGGGCTAGCGGAATCTACAATGAGCAGTTCTTC. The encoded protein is CATSRGASGIYNEQFF.

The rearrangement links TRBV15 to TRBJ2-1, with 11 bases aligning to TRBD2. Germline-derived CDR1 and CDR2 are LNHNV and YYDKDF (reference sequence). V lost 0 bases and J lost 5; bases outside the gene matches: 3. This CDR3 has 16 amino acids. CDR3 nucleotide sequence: TGTGCCACCAGCAGAGATCGGACTAGCGGGCACAATGAGCAGTTCTTC. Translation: CATSRDRTSGHNEQFF.

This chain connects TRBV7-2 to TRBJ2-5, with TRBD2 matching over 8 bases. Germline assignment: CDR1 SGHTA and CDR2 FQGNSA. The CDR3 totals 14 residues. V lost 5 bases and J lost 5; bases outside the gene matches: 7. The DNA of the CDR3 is TGTGCCAGCAGCAGATCTCGACTAGCGGAGACCCAGTACTTC. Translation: CASSRSRLAETQYF.

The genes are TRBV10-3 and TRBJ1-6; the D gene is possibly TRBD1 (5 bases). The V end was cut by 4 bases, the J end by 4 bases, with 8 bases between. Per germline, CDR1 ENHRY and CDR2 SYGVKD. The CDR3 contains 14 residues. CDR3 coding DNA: TGTGCCATCAGTGGGACATCTTATAATTCACCCCTCCACTTT. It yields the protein CAISGTSYNSPLHF.

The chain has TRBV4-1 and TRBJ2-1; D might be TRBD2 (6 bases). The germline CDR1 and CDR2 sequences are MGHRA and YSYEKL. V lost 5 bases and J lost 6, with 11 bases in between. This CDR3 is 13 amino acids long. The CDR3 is CASSKLAGNEQFF. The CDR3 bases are TGCGCCAGCAGCAAACTAGCCGGCAATGAGCAGTTCTTC.

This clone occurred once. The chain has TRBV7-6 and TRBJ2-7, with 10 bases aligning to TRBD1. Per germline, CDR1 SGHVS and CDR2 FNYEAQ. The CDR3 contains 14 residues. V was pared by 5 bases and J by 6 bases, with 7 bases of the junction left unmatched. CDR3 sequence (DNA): TGTGCCAGCAGCATTGGACAGGGGGAGTTCGAGCAGTACTTC. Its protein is CASSIGQGEFEQYF. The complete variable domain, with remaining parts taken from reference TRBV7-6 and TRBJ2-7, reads GAGVSQSPRYKVTKRGQDVALRCDPISGHVSLYWYRQALGQGPEFLTYFNYEAQQDKSGLPNDRFSAERPEGSISTLTIQRTEQRDSAMYRCASSIGQGEFEQYFGPGTRLTVT.

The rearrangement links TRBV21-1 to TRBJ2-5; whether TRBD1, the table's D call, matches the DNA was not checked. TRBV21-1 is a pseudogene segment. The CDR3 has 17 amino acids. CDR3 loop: CASSRRQGQGAGETQYF. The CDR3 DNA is TGTGCCAGCAGCCGGCGACAGGGACAGGGGGCTGGAGAGACCCAGTACTTC.